Listed here is a single T cell receptor (beta chain). Antigen specificity is unknown. The record originates from a study of cytomegalovirus exposure and HLA in healthy donors. Study summary: Roughly 85 million unique TCRs from HLA-typed donors were held in an early release of data. The study's findings and limits: The CMV antigen specificity of a few CMV-associated chains was confirmed through in vitro analysis.

Germline CDR1 LNHDA, CDR2 SQIVND (reference sequence). The CDR3 length is 18 residues. V was trimmed by 7 bases and J by 0 bases, leaving 21 bases between them. PCR primers comprised 60 Vbeta and 13 Jbeta primers. Generated by immunoSEQ multiplex PCR, the TCRdb table keeps only in-frame clones and is missing some. This repertoire comprises tens of thousands of clones; its ten largest clones make up 4% to 5.5%. Source material: PBMCs. The TCR was taken from a woman between 35 and 50 years old in good health and CMV-seropositive. The V call is TRBV19, the J call TRBJ1-4; maybe TRBD1 (5 bases). For the CDR3, the DNA is TGTGCCAGTATCGGTCCCGACAGAGAATTTGCAACTAATGAAAAACTGTTTTTT. Amino acids: CASIGPDREFATNEKLFF.